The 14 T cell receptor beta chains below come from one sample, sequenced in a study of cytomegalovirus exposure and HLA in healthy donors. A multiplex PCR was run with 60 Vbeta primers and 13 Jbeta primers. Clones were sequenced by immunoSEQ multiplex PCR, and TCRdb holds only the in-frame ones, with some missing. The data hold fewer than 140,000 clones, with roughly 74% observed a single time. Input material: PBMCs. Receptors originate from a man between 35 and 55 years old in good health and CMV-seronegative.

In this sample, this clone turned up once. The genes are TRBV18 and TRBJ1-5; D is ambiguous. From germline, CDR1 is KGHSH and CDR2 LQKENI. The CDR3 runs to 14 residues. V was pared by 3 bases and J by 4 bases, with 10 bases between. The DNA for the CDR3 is TGTGCCAGCTCACCTTCGCAGGAAAATCAGCCCCAGCATTTT. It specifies CASSPSQENQPQHF.

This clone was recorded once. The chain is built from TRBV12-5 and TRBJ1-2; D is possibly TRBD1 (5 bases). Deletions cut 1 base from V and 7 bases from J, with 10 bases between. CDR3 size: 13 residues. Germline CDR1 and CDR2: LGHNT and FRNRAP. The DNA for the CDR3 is TGTGCTAGTGGTTTGGCTGCAGGGCGTGGCTACACCTTC. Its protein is CASGLAAGRGYTF.

CDR3: CASSQPGLGETQYF. DNA of the CDR3: TGCGCCAGCAGCCAACCAGGGTTGGGAGAGACCCAGTACTTC. This sequence joins TRBV5-1 and TRBJ2-5, with D perhaps TRBD1 (5 bases). The germline gives CDR1 SGHRS, CDR2 YFSETQ. V gave up 4 bases and J gave up 4 bases, with 14 bases separating them. The CDR3 is made up of 14 amino acids.

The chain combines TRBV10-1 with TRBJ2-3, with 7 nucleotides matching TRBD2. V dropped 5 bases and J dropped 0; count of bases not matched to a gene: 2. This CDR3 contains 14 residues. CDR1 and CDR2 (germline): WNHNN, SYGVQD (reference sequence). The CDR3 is CASSPSGSTDTQYF. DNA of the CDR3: TGCGCCAGCAGTCCTAGCGGAAGCACAGATACGCAGTATTTT.

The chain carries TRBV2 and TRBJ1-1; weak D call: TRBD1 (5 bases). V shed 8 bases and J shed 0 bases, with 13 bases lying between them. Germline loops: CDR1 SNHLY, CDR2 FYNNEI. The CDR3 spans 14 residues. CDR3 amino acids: CASCTRVMNTEAFF. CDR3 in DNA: TGTGCCAGCTGTACCAGGGTCATGAACACTGAAGCTTTCTTT.

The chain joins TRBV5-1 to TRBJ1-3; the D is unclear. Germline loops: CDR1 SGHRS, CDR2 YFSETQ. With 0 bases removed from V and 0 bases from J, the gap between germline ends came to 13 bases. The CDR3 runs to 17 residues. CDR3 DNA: TGCGCCAGCAGCTTGGTTCCCGAGTACGGCTCTGGAAACACCATATATTTT. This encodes CASSLVPEYGSGNTIYF.

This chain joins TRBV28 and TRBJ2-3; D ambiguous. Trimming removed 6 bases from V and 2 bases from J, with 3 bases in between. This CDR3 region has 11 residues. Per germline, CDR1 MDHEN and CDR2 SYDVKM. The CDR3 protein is CASSHTDTQYF. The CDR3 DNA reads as TGTGCCAGCAGCCACACAGATACGCAGTATTTT.

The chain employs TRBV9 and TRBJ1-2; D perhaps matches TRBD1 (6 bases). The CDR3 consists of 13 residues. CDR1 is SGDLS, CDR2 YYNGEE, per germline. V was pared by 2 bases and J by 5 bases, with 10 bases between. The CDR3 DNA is TGTGCCAGCAGCGTGGACGGGACATATGGCTACACCTTC. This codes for CASSVDGTYGYTF.

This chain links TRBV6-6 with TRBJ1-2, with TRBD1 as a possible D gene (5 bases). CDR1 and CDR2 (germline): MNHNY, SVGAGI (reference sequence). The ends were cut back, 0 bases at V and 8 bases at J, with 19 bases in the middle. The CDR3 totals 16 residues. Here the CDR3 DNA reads TGTGCCAGCAGTTACTCGCGGGGCTCACAGGCGGAAGGCTACACCTTC. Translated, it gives CASSYSRGSQAEGYTF.

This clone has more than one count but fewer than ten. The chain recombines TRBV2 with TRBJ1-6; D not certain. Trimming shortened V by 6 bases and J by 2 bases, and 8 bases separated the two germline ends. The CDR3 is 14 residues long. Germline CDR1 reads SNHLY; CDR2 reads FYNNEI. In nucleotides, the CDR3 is TGTGCCAGCAGCGGGGAGCCCTATAATTCACCCCTCCACTTT. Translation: CASSGEPYNSPLHF.

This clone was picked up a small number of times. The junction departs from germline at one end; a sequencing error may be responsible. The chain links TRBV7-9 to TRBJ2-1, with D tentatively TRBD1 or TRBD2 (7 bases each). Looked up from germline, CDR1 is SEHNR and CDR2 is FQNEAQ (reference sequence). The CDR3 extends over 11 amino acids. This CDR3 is CAGRGGEEQFF. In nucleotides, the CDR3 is TGTGCCGGCAGGGGGGGGGAGGAGCAGTTCTTC.

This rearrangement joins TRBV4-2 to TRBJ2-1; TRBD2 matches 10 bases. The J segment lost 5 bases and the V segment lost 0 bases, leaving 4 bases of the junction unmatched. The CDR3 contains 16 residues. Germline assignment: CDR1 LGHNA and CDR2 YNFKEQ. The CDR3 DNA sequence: TGTGCCAGCAGCCAAGATGCAGCGGGGGGGCACAATGAGCAGTTCTTC. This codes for CASSQDAAGGHNEQFF.

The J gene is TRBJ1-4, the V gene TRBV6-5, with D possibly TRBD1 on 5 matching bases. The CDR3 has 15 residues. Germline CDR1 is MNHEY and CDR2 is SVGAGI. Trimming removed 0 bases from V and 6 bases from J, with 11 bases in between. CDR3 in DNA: TGTGCCAGCAGTTACTCATTCAGGGAGGATGAAAAACTGTTTTTT. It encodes CASSYSFREDEKLFF.

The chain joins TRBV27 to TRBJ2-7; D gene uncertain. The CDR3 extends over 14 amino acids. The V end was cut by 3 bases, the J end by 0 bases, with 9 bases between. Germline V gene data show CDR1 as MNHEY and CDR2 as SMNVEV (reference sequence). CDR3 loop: CASSLSANSYEQYF. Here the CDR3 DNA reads TGTGCCAGCAGTTTGAGTGCCAACTCCTACGAGCAGTACTTC.